This T cell receptor (beta chain) came from a study of identical twins. Study findings and constraints: For cord blood, abundant beta clonotypes had fewer insertions, unlike memory repertoires, which showed none.

Turning to this clonotype: Its antigen is still unknown.

Trimming stripped 6 bases from V and 7 bases from J, with 19 bases between. The CDR3 extends over 14 amino acids. MiXCR was run by TCRdb on the 5' RACE reads, yielding one entry per CDR3 protein. The data contain hundreds of thousands of distinct CDR3 sequences, 18% of them singletons. The same sample was also studied in work on T cells expressing NK-cell markers. According to that study: The CD3+CD56-NKG2C+ fraction of a handful of donors was also led by these clonotypes.

V and J are TRBV12-3 or TRBV12-4 and TRBJ2-7; D remains unclear. Specimen: PBMCs. The receptor comes from a woman aged 18-29 years in good health. The DNA for the CDR3 is TGTGCCAGCAGGGGCCGGGCCAAGGGTCGGGAGCAGTACTTC. Protein product: CASRGRAKGREQYF.